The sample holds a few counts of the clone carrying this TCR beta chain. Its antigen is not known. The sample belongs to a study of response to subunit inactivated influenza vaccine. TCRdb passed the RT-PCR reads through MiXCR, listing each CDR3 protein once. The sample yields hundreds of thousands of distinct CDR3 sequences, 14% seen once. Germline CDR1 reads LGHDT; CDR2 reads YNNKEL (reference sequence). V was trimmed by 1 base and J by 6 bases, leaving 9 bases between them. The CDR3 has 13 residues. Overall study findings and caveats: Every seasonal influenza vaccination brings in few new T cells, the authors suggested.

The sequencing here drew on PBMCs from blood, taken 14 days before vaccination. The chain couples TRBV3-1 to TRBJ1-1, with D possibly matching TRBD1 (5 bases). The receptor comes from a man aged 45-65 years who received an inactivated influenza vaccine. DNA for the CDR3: TGTGCCAGCAGCCAAGTCACAGGTTCTGAAGCTTTCTTT. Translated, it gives CASSQVTGSEAFF.